Below, 18 T cell receptor beta chains from the same sample are listed, as sequenced in a study of blood T cells in healthy people across ages. The use of a sample-barcoded 5' primer and a J-beta primer mix characterized a second PCR of 7 to 11 cycles. TCRdb fed the 5' RACE reads into MiXCR, producing one record per CDR3 protein. Of 1,500,000 or so distinct CDR3 sequences listed, 59% are singletons. Sequencing was performed on blood. These TCRs come from a man between 18 and 29 years old in good health.

The rearrangement uses TRBV6-1 and TRBJ1-5, with a tentative D call TRBD1 (6 bases). The CDR3 runs 16 residues. Germline CDR1 reads MNHNS; CDR2 reads SASEGT. Between the trimmed V and J ends, which lost 6 bases and 0 bases, there was a span of 15 bases. CDR3 nucleotide sequence: TGTGCCAGCAGGGACAGAGACAAGTATAGCAATCAGCCCCAGCATTTT. This codes for CASRDRDKYSNQPQHF.

This clonotype was seen a few times. The chain has TRBV6-5 and TRBJ2-6, with a possible D match to TRBD2 (5 bases). Looked up from germline, CDR1 is MNHEY and CDR2 is SVGAGI. V was cut by 6 bases and J by 1 base, with 10 bases left in between. The CDR3 contains 15 residues. The CDR3 region is CASRQAVSGANVLTF. The CDR3 DNA is TGTGCCAGCAGGCAAGCGGTTTCTGGGGCCAACGTCCTGACTTTC.

The chain links TRBV13 to TRBJ2-7, with 14 bases lining up with TRBD2. The CDR3 loop spans 20 amino acids. V lost 4 bases to trimming and J lost 4 bases; unmatched junction nucleotides: 18. Germline CDR1 PRHDT, CDR2 FYEKMQ (reference sequence). CDR3 nucleotide sequence: TGTGCCAGCAGCTCGCTAAATTGGGGGACTAGCGGGAGAGGAGCTTACGAGCAGTACTTC. Its protein product is CASSSLNWGTSGRGAYEQYF.

The chain joins TRBV6-2 or TRBV6-3 to TRBJ2-1; D not resolved. Trimming pared 7 bases from V and 7 bases from J, leaving 8 bases between. Looked up from germline, CDR1 is MNHEY and CDR2 is SVGEGT. There are 11 residues in the CDR3. In nucleotides, the CDR3 is TGTGCCAGCACTAGAGGTAATGAGCAGTTCTTC. Its translation is CASTRGNEQFF.

The V and J genes are TRBV20-1 and TRBJ1-2; 8 bases match TRBD1. The CDR3 has 14 amino acids. CDR1 and CDR2 from the germline V gene are DFQATT and SNEGSKA (reference sequence). After removal of 7 bases from V and 0 bases from J, the junction contained 7 bases not matched to a gene. CDR3 DNA sequence: TGCAGTGTACAACGGACAGGGACTAACTATGGCTACACCTTC. This translates into CSVQRTGTNYGYTF.

In its sample, this clonotype was seen a few times. V gene TRBV7-9 combines with J gene TRBJ2-1, with TRBD1 as a possible D gene (5 bases). Germline V CDR1 and CDR2: SEHNR, FQNEAQ (reference sequence). The CDR3 loop spans 14 amino acids. Between the trimmed V and J ends, which lost 4 bases and 4 bases, there was a span of 11 bases. CDR3 amino acids: CASSSLDRYNEQFF. The CDR3 DNA sequence: TGTGCCAGCAGCTCACTCGACAGATACAATGAGCAGTTCTTC.

As regards this clonotype: One end of the junction fails to match germline, which may point to a read error. This chain uses TRBV29-1 with TRBJ2-7, with 8 bases that match TRBD2. Germline CDR1 SQVTM, CDR2 ANQGSEA. The CDR3 sequence is 13 residues long. The CDR3: CSARTSSYYGQYF. The CDR3, as DNA: TGCAGCGCGAGGACTAGCAGCTACTACGGGCAGTACTTC.

This clonotype was picked up one time. V gene TRBV20-1 combines with J gene TRBJ2-1, with D maybe TRBD2 (6 bases). The CDR3 length is 13 residues. Per germline, CDR1 DFQATT and CDR2 SNEGSKA (reference sequence). V lost 5 bases and J lost 5, with 13 bases in between. The CDR3 DNA reads TGCAGTGCTGGACGGAGGGACCACAATGAGCAGTTCTTC. Its protein product is CSAGRRDHNEQFF.

This clonotype appeared a few times. This chain uses TRBV4-1 with TRBJ1-6; 12 bases fit TRBD1. V dropped 4 bases and J dropped 8; count of bases not matched to a gene: 6. Per germline, CDR1 MGHRA and CDR2 YSYEKL. CDR3 size: 16 residues. The DNA of the CDR3 is TGCGCCAGCAGCCGGATGGGACAGGGGGCGGATTCACCCCTCCACTTT. Its protein is CASSRMGQGADSPLHF.

This clonotype was seen just once. This chain connects TRBV25-1 to TRBJ1-6, with a possible D match to TRBD1 (5 bases). The CDR3 runs 15 residues. Between the trimmed V and J ends, which lost 3 bases and 12 bases, there was a span of 18 bases. Germline-derived CDR1 and CDR2 are MGHDK and SYGVNS. This CDR3 is CASSEGRDGRRPLHF. Here the CDR3 DNA reads TGTGCCAGCAGTGAGGGGCGGGACGGCCGTCGACCCCTCCACTTT.

In this sample, this clonotype turned up a few times. The rearrangement links TRBV4-3 to TRBJ2-7, with a weak D call TRBD2 (6 bases). V lost 1 base and J 2 bases, leaving 12 bases between the germline ends. The CDR3 length is 15 residues. Germline values: CDR1 LGHNA, CDR2 YSLEER. The CDR3 coding sequence is TGCGCCAGCAGCCAAGTTGGAGGGCTACCCTACGAGCAGTACTTC. Its translation: CASSQVGGLPYEQYF.

CDR3 DNA sequence: TGTGCCAGCAGTGAAGCGCCAGAAGCTAACTATGGCTACACCTTC. Its protein product is CASSEAPEANYGYTF. This chain connects TRBV6-1 to TRBJ1-2; D is undetermined. V lost 0 bases and J 0 bases, leaving 8 bases between the germline ends. The CDR3 covers 15 residues. Germline values: CDR1 MNHNS, CDR2 SASEGT.

The chain is built from TRBV11-2 and TRBJ2-5; possible D gene TRBD2, 6 bases. The last part of the DNA fits TRBJ2-7 better; the J call may be wrong. In germline, CDR1 is SGHAT, CDR2 FQNNGV. CDR3 length: 14 amino acids. CDR3 protein: CASSKPGVRYEQYF. As DNA, the CDR3 is TGTGCCAGCAGCAAGCCGGGGGTCCGCTACGAGCAGTACTTC.

V is TRBV7-2 and J is TRBJ2-2; no firm D call. The germline V gene has CDR1 SGHTA and CDR2 FQGNSA. Trimming left V 5 bases short and J 7 bases short, with 20 bases between. The CDR3 spans 16 residues. The CDR3 here is CASSPMDPRVGGELFF. CDR3 in DNA: TGTGCCAGCAGCCCGATGGACCCTCGGGTTGGCGGGGAGCTGTTTTTT.

This clonotype was detected a few times. CDR3 sequence (DNA): TGTGCCAGCAGCTTTACTAGCGGGTCCAGACTCAATGAGCAGTTCTTC. Its translation is CASSFTSGSRLNEQFF. The chain employs TRBV7-2 and TRBJ2-1, with 9 bases that match TRBD2. CDR3 size: 16 residues. The junction had 9 bases not matched to a gene; V was cut back by 3 bases and J by 6 bases. Per the germline V gene, CDR1 is SGHTA and CDR2 is FQGNSA.

This sequence joins TRBV2 and TRBJ1-2; tentative D call: TRBD1 (6 bases). From germline, CDR1 is SNHLY and CDR2 FYNNEI. This CDR3 region has 15 residues. The V gene lost 6 bases and the J gene lost 0 bases, with 14 bases spanning the gap. The CDR3 region is CASSDIPGANYGYTF. DNA of the CDR3: TGTGCCAGCAGCGACATTCCAGGGGCTAACTATGGCTACACCTTC.

The V call is TRBV4-2, the J call TRBJ2-1, with 7 bases matching TRBD2. The CDR3 length is 16 residues. Trimming took 1 base from V and 5 from J; bases not matched to a gene: 8. The V gene's germline CDR1 is LGHNA and CDR2 YNFKEQ. The CDR3 DNA reads as TGTGCCAGCAGCCAAGTTGGGGGGGATAAAAACAATGAGCAGTTCTTC. This encodes CASSQVGGDKNNEQFF.

This chain uses TRBV6-5 with TRBJ1-1; 8 bases fit TRBD1. Germline loops: CDR1 MNHEY, CDR2 SVGAGI. Trimming cost V 0 bases and J 8 bases; bases outside gene matches: 5. The CDR3 has 14 residues. For the CDR3, the DNA is TGTGCCAGCAGTTACTCGAGGGGGACAGGAGAAGCTTTCTTT. Encoded protein: CASSYSRGTGEAFF.